The clone carrying this T cell receptor (beta chain) occurred many times. Its antigen remains unknown. This specimen belongs to a study of T cells after yellow fever vaccination. Study outcomes and limitations: Among primary-vaccination clones, most reappeared after the booster, at almost 98% for CD4 and around 90% for CD8.

The CDR3 totals 15 residues. Trimming at V came to 3 bases and at J to 6 bases, leaving 7 bases not matched to a gene. From germline, CDR1 is SGHTA and CDR2 FQGNSA. Synthesis of TCR cDNA relied on 5'RACE template switching, which attached a universal primer site and UMIs. TCRdb reprocessed the 5' RACE reads via MiXCR and lists one record per CDR3 protein. This table holds 110,000 to 150,000 distinct CDR3 sequences, about 6.2% found once. This receptor was taken from a man aged 25 to 40 who received the YFV17D yellow fever vaccine. The chain carries TRBV7-2 and TRBJ2-1; 8 nucleotides match TRBD2. Sequencing was performed on CD4+ T cells sorted from PBMCs, taken 10 days after the yellow fever booster vaccination. In nucleotides, the CDR3 is TGTGCCAGCAGCTTTTTCACCGGGACTAGCAATGAGCAGTTCTTC. Protein sequence: CASSFFTGTSNEQFF. The variable domain in full, completed from reference TRBV7-2 and TRBJ2-1, reads GAGVSQSPSNKVTEKGKDVELRCDPISGHTALYWYRQSLGQGLEFLIYFQGNSAPDKSGLPSDRFSAERTGGSVSTLTIQRTQQEDSAVYLCASSFFTGTSNEQFFGPGTRLTVL.